These 3 T cell receptor beta chains were all obtained from the same sample, sequenced in a study of human T cells and chemical hapten exposure. TCRdb used MiXCR to reprocess the RACE reads, holding one entry per CDR3 protein. In the table there are fewer than 100,000 distinct CDR3 sequences, about a tenth of which are singletons. The time point: patch test 3, about 24 weeks after DPC sensitization. Treatment specified: therapeutic diphenylcyclopropenone sensitization with weekly scalp DPC. The sample here was whole blood, taken in connection with sensitization to the hapten diphenylcyclopropenone (DPC). These receptors all come from a woman aged 30 to 39 with alopecia areata. Some clones in this sample may be carry-over from other donors' samples.

Many counts were recorded for this clonotype. The chain is built from TRBV24-1 and TRBJ2-1, with 8 bases that match TRBD1. This CDR3 region has 15 residues. CDR1 is KGHDR, CDR2 SFDVKD, per germline. The trim removed 3 bases at V and 7 bases at J, leaving 7 bases unmatched. The CDR3 sequence: CATSDPGGRGNEQFF. The CDR3 bases are TGTGCCACCAGTGATCCAGGGGGCCGAGGTAATGAGCAGTTCTTC.

This clonotype has at least ten counts. V gene TRBV19 combines with J gene TRBJ1-6, with D unclear. Trimming pared 3 bases from V and 0 bases from J, leaving 9 bases between. The CDR3 loop spans 16 amino acids. Germline V gene lookup returns CDR1 LNHDA and CDR2 SQIVND (reference sequence). The CDR3 region has the DNA TGTGCCAGTAGTATCTCAGGAAGCTCCTATAATTCACCCCTCCACTTT. Its protein product is CASSISGSSYNSPLHF. The full variable domain, with the rest looked up from reference TRBV19 and TRBJ1-6, is DGGITQSPKYLFRKEGQNVTLSCEQNLNHDAMYWYRQDPGQGLRLIYYSQIVNDFQKGDIAEGYSVSREKKESFPLTVTSAQKNPTAFYLCASSISGSSYNSPLHFGNGTRLTVT.

This clonotype was seen more than once but under ten times. V and J are TRBV20-1 and TRBJ2-3; the D is unclear. The CDR3 loop spans 11 amino acids. The germline gives CDR1 DFQATT, CDR2 SNEGSKA (reference sequence). Trimming removed 5 bases from V and 2 bases from J, with 5 bases in between. CDR3 nucleotides: TGCAGTGCTTCTTCCACAGATACGCAGTATTTT. It is translated as CSASSTDTQYF.